This T cell receptor beta chain was documented in a study of T cell responses to AZD1222 COVID-19 vaccine. This clone was observed a few times. Its antigen is undetermined. Profiled with immunoSEQ multiplex PCR; TCRdb holds only in-frame clones, not every one. The sample has some 150,000 clones; around 90% are singletons. The study, taken as a whole, reports: Donors were chiefly white British, with a greater number of females, and clonal diversity was perhaps underestimated.

The V end lost 6 bases, the J end lost 7 bases, and 9 bases lay between the germline ends. Germline CDR1 is MGHDK and CDR2 is SYGVNS. The CDR3 length is 12 residues. The chain is built from TRBV25-1 and TRBJ1-4; the D gene is possibly TRBD1 (6 bases). This receptor was taken from an adult in good health. The sequenced sample was peripheral blood, obtained on day 0 of AZD1222 vaccination. CDR3 region: CASRRGFEKLFF. The CDR3 DNA reads TGTGCCAGCAGGAGGGGGTTTGAAAAACTGTTTTTT.